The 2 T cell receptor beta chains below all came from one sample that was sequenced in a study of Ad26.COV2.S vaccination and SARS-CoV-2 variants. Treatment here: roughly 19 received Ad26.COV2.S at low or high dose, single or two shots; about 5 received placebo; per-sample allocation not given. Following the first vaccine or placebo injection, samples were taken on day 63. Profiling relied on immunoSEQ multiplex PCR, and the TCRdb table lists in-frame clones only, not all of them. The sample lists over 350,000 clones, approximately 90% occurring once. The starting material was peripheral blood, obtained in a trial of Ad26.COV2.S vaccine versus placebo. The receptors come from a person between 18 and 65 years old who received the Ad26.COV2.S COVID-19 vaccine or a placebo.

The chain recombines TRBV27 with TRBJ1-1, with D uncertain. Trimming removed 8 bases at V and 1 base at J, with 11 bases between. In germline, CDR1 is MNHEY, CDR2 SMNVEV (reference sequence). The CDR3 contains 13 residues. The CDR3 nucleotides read TGTGCCAGCCGGGTTTTGACGAACACTGAAGCTTTCTTT. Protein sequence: CASRVLTNTEAFF.

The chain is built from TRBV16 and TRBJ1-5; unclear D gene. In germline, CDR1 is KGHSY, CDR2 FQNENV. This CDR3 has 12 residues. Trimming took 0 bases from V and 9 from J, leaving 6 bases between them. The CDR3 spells CASSQSAWPQHF. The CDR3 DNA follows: TGTGCCAGCAGCCAATCCGCCTGGCCCCAGCATTTT.